The source of this T cell receptor (beta chain) is a study of OX40 agonist ivuxolimab in advanced cancers. Overall study results and limits: The specificity for antigen of the expanded peripheral T cells was not determined.

As regards this clone: Its antigen is as yet unknown.

The CDR3 is 16 residues long. Looked up from germline, CDR1 is SGHNT and CDR2 is YYREEE (reference sequence). With 2 bases clipped from V and 1 base from J, the junction kept 6 bases outside the gene matches. Assay: immunoSEQ multiplex PCR; the TCRdb copy retains only in-frame clones and omits some. The data contain about 25,000 clones, 86% of them seen just once; the ten biggest clones take up around 40%. The J gene is TRBJ2-7, the V gene TRBV5-4; the match to TRBD1 covers 10 bases. This material consisted of CD4+ or CD8+ T cells sorted from blood, taken in a trial of the OX40 agonist ivuxolimab. This receptor was obtained from an adult with an advanced solid tumor such as melanoma, head and neck, liver or kidney cancer. The CDR3 loop is CASSFSWTGGSYEQYF. The CDR3 bases are TGTGCCAGCAGCTTTTCCTGGACAGGGGGGTCCTACGAGCAGTACTTC.